What follows are 10 T cell receptor beta chains derived from one specimen sequenced in a study of blood T cell repertoires in COVID-19. Profiling relied on immunoSEQ multiplex PCR, and the TCRdb table lists in-frame clones only, not all of them. Of some 220,000 clones listed, around 85% were seen once; the top ten hold over 2%. Sequencing was done on a sample of peripheral blood. The receptors stem from a woman in her 70s with COVID-19, enrolled during active disease.

This clone was seen just once. The V gene is TRBV9, the J gene TRBJ2-3, with D possibly TRBD1 on 6 matching bases. V was shortened by 1 base and J by 2 bases, with 11 bases between the two germline ends. Germline CDR1 and CDR2: SGDLS and YYNGEE. This CDR3 has 15 residues. The DNA of the CDR3 is TGTGCCAGCAGCGTAACGGACAGCCACACAGATACGCAGTATTTT. Its translation is CASSVTDSHTDTQYF.

This clone was seen just once. The chain has TRBV5-1 and TRBJ1-1, with TRBD1 matching over 7 bases. V shed 0 bases, J shed 4 bases, and the junction held 6 bases outside the gene matches. Germline V lookup: CDR1 SGHRS, CDR2 YFSETQ. CDR3 size: 15 residues. CDR3 residues: CASSLGIQGITEAFF. For the CDR3, the DNA is TGCGCCAGCAGCTTGGGGATACAGGGGATCACTGAAGCTTTCTTT.

The V call is TRBV19, the J call TRBJ2-7; TRBD2 agrees at 8 bases. This CDR3 spans 15 amino acids. V dropped 5 bases and J dropped 7; count of bases not matched to a gene: 13. CDR1 and CDR2 from the germline V gene are LNHDA and SQIVND (reference sequence). CDR3 protein: CASSPSSGSQGEQYF. The CDR3 DNA follows: TGTGCCAGTAGTCCCTCTAGCGGGTCGCAGGGAGAGCAGTACTTC.

This chain joins TRBV19 and TRBJ1-2; D not certain. CDR3 length: 14 amino acids. Germline V lookup: CDR1 LNHDA, CDR2 SQIVND (reference sequence). V gave up 2 bases and J gave up 3 bases, with 10 bases separating them. The CDR3 here is CASSIIREDYGYTF. CDR3 sequence (DNA): TGTGCCAGTAGTATAATACGGGAGGACTATGGCTACACCTTC.

This rearrangement joins TRBV2 to TRBJ1-6, with D unclear. This CDR3 spans 15 amino acids. Germline V gene sequence: CDR1 SNHLY, CDR2 FYNNEI. V gave up 1 base and J gave up 0 bases, with 4 bases separating them. The CDR3 nucleotides are TGTGCCAGCAGTGAAGACAGCTCCTATAATTCACCCCTCCACTTT. As protein: CASSEDSSYNSPLHF.

The rearrangement links TRBV7-9 to TRBJ1-2; possible D gene TRBD1, 5 bases. The V and J ends lost 4 bases and 0 bases respectively, with 15 bases between them. The CDR3 consists of 16 residues. Germline V gives CDR1 SEHNR, CDR2 FQNEAQ (reference sequence). The CDR3 spells CASSSDSLSANYGYTF. The CDR3 nucleotides are TGTGCCAGCAGCTCCGACAGTTTATCAGCTAACTATGGCTACACCTTC. The variable domain in full, with the rest retrieved from reference TRBV7-9 and TRBJ1-2, is DTGVSQNPRHKITKRGQNVTFRCDPISEHNRLYWYRQTLGQGPEFLTYFQNEAQLEKSRLLSDRFSAERPKGSFSTLEIQRTEQGDSAMYLCASSSDSLSANYGYTFGSGTRLTVV.

V usage is TRBV15 and J usage is TRBJ2-7; TRBD1 might be the D (6 bases). CDR3 length equals 14 residues. Germline CDR1 LNHNV, CDR2 YYDKDF (reference sequence). Trimming stripped 0 bases from V and 5 bases from J, with 11 bases between. Written as DNA, the CDR3 is TGTGCCACCAGCAGAGATGCAGGGGCCCACGAGCAGTACTTC. The encoded protein is CATSRDAGAHEQYF.

This chain connects TRBV10-3 to TRBJ2-2; possible D gene TRBD1, 5 bases. The CDR3 covers 17 residues. Germline V gives CDR1 ENHRY, CDR2 SYGVKD. V lost 0 bases and J lost 1, with 12 bases in between. Here the CDR3 DNA reads TGTGCCATCAGTGAGTCGGTGTGGCAGGGGAACACCGGGGAGCTGTTTTTT. Translating gives CAISESVWQGNTGELFF.

V and J are TRBV28 and TRBJ2-1, with D possibly TRBD2 on 5 matching bases. The CDR3 extends over 12 amino acids. Trimming took 5 bases from V and 13 from J, leaving 15 bases between them. Germline lookup yields CDR1 MDHEN and CDR2 SYDVKM. The CDR3 DNA reads as TGTGCCAGCAGTCAAGCAATGAGCGGTCAGTTCTTC. Amino acids: CASSQAMSGQFF.

This sequence joins TRBV24-1 and TRBJ2-2; D may be TRBD1 (6 bases). Trimming pared 0 bases from V and 6 bases from J, leaving 16 bases between. The CDR3 spans 17 residues. Germline V CDR1 and CDR2: KGHDR, SFDVKD. CDR3 protein: CATSDLLSAQGPGELFF. The CDR3 DNA follows: TGTGCCACCAGTGATTTGCTCTCCGCACAGGGCCCCGGGGAGCTGTTTTTT.